The entry that follows covers one T cell receptor (beta chain) sequence. This record belongs to a study of control samples from healthy donors and cancer patients. Using immunoSEQ multiplex PCR, the repertoire was profiled, and TCRdb retains in-frame clones only, with some absent. The sample lists 150,000 to 200,000 clones; around 94% were seen once. The CDR3 covers 14 residues. Trimming took 5 bases from V and 2 from J, leaving 12 bases between them. Germline V CDR1 and CDR2: SNHLY, FYNNEI. Sequencing used blood. J is TRBJ1-1 and V is TRBV2; the D gene is possibly TRBD1 (5 bases). The TCR comes from a young woman in good health. In DNA, the CDR3 is TGTGCCAGCAGTCGGGACCGATTTAACACTGAAGCTTTCTTT. It is translated as CASSRDRFNTEAFF.